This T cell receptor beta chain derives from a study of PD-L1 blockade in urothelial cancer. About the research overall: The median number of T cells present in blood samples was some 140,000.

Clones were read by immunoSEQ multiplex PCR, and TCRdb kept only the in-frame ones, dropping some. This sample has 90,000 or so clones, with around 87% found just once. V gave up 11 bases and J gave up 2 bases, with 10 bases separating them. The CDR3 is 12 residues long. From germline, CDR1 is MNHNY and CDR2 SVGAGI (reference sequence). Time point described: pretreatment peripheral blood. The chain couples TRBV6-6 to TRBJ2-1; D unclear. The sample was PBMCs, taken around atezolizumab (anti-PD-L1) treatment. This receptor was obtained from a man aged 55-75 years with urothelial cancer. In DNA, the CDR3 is TGTGCCCAAGCCCCCCCCTACAATGAGCAGTTCTTC. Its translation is CAQAPPYNEQFF.